These 9 T cell receptor beta chains share one sample of origin, sequenced in a study of T cell responses to AZD1222 COVID-19 vaccine. Data came from immunoSEQ multiplex PCR; TCRdb stores just in-frame clones and leaves some out. The repertoire includes about 140,000 clones, around 90% of them detected once, and more than 5% sits in the top ten. The material sequenced was peripheral blood, taken on day 0 of AZD1222 vaccination. The receptors shown here come from an adult in good health.

The gene calls are TRBV18 and TRBJ2-7; TRBD2 aligns across 8 bases. Trimming took 2 bases from V and 0 from J; bases not matched to a gene: 3. Germline values: CDR1 KGHSH, CDR2 LQKENI. The CDR3 has 15 amino acids. The CDR3 loop reads CASSPTAGASYEQYF. The DNA for the CDR3 is TGTGCCAGCTCACCAACAGCGGGGGCCTCCTACGAGCAGTACTTC.

This chain joins TRBV12-3 or TRBV12-4 and TRBJ2-7; no clear D gene. Deletions cut 3 bases from V and 5 bases from J, with 5 bases between. The CDR3 is 11 amino acids. CDR3: CASSFKDEQYF. For the CDR3, the DNA is TGTGCCAGCAGTTTCAAGGACGAGCAGTACTTC.

V gene TRBV7-6 combines with J gene TRBJ2-2, with TRBD2 matching over 9 bases. Germline V gives CDR1 SGHVS, CDR2 FNYEAQ. The CDR3 has 17 amino acids. J gave up 3 bases and V 2 bases, and 7 bases lay outside the gene matches. The CDR3 loop is CASSLYASGTHTGELFF. CDR3 sequence (DNA): TGTGCCAGCAGCTTATACGCTAGCGGGACCCACACCGGGGAGCTGTTTTTT.

The V call is TRBV7-9, the J call TRBJ2-1, with TRBD1 matching 8 bases. The CDR3 sequence is 17 residues long. CDR1 and CDR2 from the germline V gene are SEHNR and FQNEAQ (reference sequence). With V trimmed by 1 base and J by 2 bases, 7 bases remained unmatched. The DNA of the CDR3 is TGTGCCAGCAGCTTAGTTGGACAGGGAAAAACCTACAATGAGCAGTTCTTC. Protein product: CASSLVGQGKTYNEQFF.

The V call is TRBV27, the J call TRBJ2-7; D is possibly TRBD1 or TRBD2 (6 bases each). The CDR3 is made up of 15 amino acids. Between the trimmed V and J ends, which lost 3 bases and 4 bases, there was a span of 16 bases. The V gene's germline CDR1 is MNHEY and CDR2 SMNVEV (reference sequence). In nucleotides, the CDR3 is TGTGCCAGCAGTTTTATCGGGGGCGGTTGGTACGAGCAGTACTTC. It specifies CASSFIGGGWYEQYF.

The gene calls are TRBV5-6 and TRBJ1-5; the D is unclear. The CDR3 has 13 amino acids. The V end lost 1 base, the J end lost 8 bases, and 10 bases lay between the germline ends. The germline gives CDR1 SGHDT, CDR2 YYEEEE. CDR3 coding DNA: TGTGCCAGCAGCTTGATGGGAGGGAAGCCCCAGCATTTT. It is translated as CASSLMGGKPQHF.

This rearrangement joins TRBV18 to TRBJ1-2; D ambiguous. The CDR3 is 17 residues long. Germline CDR1 reads KGHSH; CDR2 reads LQKENI. V was clipped by 3 bases and J by 0 bases, with 17 bases between them. As DNA, the CDR3 is TGTGCCAGCTCACCGACATCTCCGGCCACCGCTAACTATGGCTACACCTTC. Translating it yields CASSPTSPATANYGYTF.

The chain recombines TRBV28 with TRBJ1-6, with D uncertain. The CDR3 is made up of 14 amino acids. Trimming stripped 3 bases from V and 12 bases from J, with 15 bases between. CDR1 is MDHEN and CDR2 is SYDVKM in the germline V gene. CDR3 DNA: TGTGCCAGCAGTTTGGGTGAAGGTAGCTTACCCCTCCACTTT. Residues: CASSLGEGSLPLHF.

The chain couples TRBV10-1 to TRBJ2-1; weak D call: TRBD1 (6 bases). There are 15 residues in the CDR3. The V gene's germline CDR1 is WNHNN and CDR2 SYGVQD (reference sequence). V was trimmed by 0 bases and J by 3 bases, leaving 9 bases between them. CDR3 in DNA: TGCGCCAGCAGTGAGTCTAGGACAGACTACAATGAGCAGTTCTTC. As protein: CASSESRTDYNEQFF.